Below are 16 T cell receptor beta chains sequenced from a single sample in a study of radiotherapy plus CTLA-4 blockade in lung cancer. Sequencing used immunoSEQ multiplex PCR; TCRdb keeps in-frame clones, though not all of them. The data contain 65,000 to 95,000 clones, more than 85% of them singletons. The starting material was peripheral blood, obtained from a patient treated with radiotherapy plus ipilimumab. The source of these receptors is a human donor with non-small cell lung cancer who had stable disease on radiotherapy plus ipilimumab.

A note on this clone: The junction shows a germline mismatch at one end, possibly a read error. The chain links TRBV27 to TRBJ1-2; tentative D call: TRBD1 (5 bases). Germline V CDR1 and CDR2: MNHEY, SMNVEV (reference sequence). The CDR3 loop spans 17 amino acids. The CDR3 loop reads CASTLSALRGTNYGYTF. The DNA of the CDR3 is TGTGCCAGCACTTTATCAGCTCTCCGGGGGACTAACTATGGCTACACCTTC.

The chain carries TRBV28 and TRBJ1-5; D may be TRBD1 (5 bases). Trimming left V 2 bases short and J 0 bases short, with 14 bases between. This CDR3 is built from 17 residues. Per germline, CDR1 MDHEN and CDR2 SYDVKM. CDR3 nucleotides: TGTGCCAGCAGTTTAAGTAGGGAGGGGTATAGCAATCAGCCCCAGCATTTT. This sequence encodes CASSLSREGYSNQPQHF. The complete variable domain, with remaining parts taken from reference TRBV28 and TRBJ1-5, reads DVKVTQSSRYLVKRTGEKVFLECVQDMDHENMFWYRQDPGLGLRLIYFSYDVKMKEKGDIPEGYSVSREKKERFSLILESASTNQTSMYLCASSLSREGYSNQPQHFGDGTRLSIL.

The rearrangement joins TRBV4-1 to TRBJ2-5; 10 nucleotides agree with TRBD2. The CDR3 totals 16 residues. Trimming cost V 1 base and J 2 bases; bases outside gene matches: 4. Germline lookup yields CDR1 MGHRA and CDR2 YSYEKL. The CDR3 DNA follows: TGCGCCAGCAGCCAAGGGGAGCGGGGGGGACAAGAGACCCAGTACTTC. Translation: CASSQGERGGQETQYF.

The V gene is TRBV12-5, the J gene TRBJ2-1, with 11 positions matching TRBD2. The CDR3 loop spans 14 amino acids. Germline values: CDR1 LGHNT, CDR2 FRNRAP. The junction had 7 bases not matched to a gene; V was cut back by 11 bases and J by 4 bases. CDR3 DNA: TGTGCTTGGGGGGTAGCGGGAGGGTACAATGAGCAGTTCTTC. It translates to CAWGVAGGYNEQFF.

This chain connects TRBV19 to TRBJ2-2; 9 nucleotides match TRBD2. Trimming cost V 3 bases and J 4 bases; bases outside gene matches: 3. CDR1 and CDR2 from the germline V gene are LNHDA and SQIVND (reference sequence). The CDR3 is 15 residues long. This CDR3 is CASSIIAGATGELFF. CDR3 coding DNA: TGTGCCAGTAGTATCATAGCGGGGGCCACCGGGGAGCTGTTTTTT.

The V gene is TRBV6-5, the J gene TRBJ1-1; D remains ambiguous. This CDR3 spans 12 amino acids. The V gene's germline CDR1 is MNHEY and CDR2 SVGAGI. Written as DNA, the CDR3 is TGTGCAAGTACGGGGTTGGACACTGAAGCTTTCTTT. Translated, it gives CASTGLDTEAFF.

This chain links TRBV11-2 with TRBJ2-3; D is uncertain. The CDR3 extends over 12 amino acids. The germline V and J ends were trimmed by 7 bases and 3 bases, with 8 bases remaining between them. Per germline, CDR1 SGHAT and CDR2 FQNNGV. The chain's CDR3 is CASTVWTDTQYF. The CDR3 DNA sequence: TGTGCCAGCACCGTGTGGACAGATACGCAGTATTTT.

This chain connects TRBV6-5 to TRBJ2-2, with unresolved D. The length of the CDR3 is 13 residues. CDR1 MNHEY and CDR2 SVGAGI come from the germline V gene. Trimming shortened V by 1 base and J by 4 bases, and 4 bases separated the two germline ends. DNA of the CDR3: TGTGCCAGCAGTTACTTTGGCACCGGGGAGCTGTTTTTT. Protein product: CASSYFGTGELFF.

This clone was detected once. This chain uses TRBV2 with TRBJ2-1, with 10 bases identical to TRBD2. The J segment lost 4 bases and the V segment lost 7 bases, leaving 4 bases of the junction unmatched. CDR1 is SNHLY, CDR2 FYNNEI, per germline. The CDR3 contains 14 residues. In nucleotides, the CDR3 is TGTGCCAGCATCCAGACTAGCGGGTACAATGAGCAGTTCTTC. Translated, it gives CASIQTSGYNEQFF.

The chain links TRBV27 to TRBJ2-3; possibly TRBD1 or TRBD2 for D (7 bases each). The length of the CDR3 is 17 residues. Between the trimmed V and J ends, which lost 3 bases and 1 base, there was a span of 17 bases. Germline loops: CDR1 MNHEY, CDR2 SMNVEV (reference sequence). The CDR3 DNA reads TGTGCCAGCAGTTTTCAGCCGACAGGGAGGGGCACAGATACGCAGTATTTT. Amino acid sequence: CASSFQPTGRGTDTQYF.

This rearrangement joins TRBV7-2 to TRBJ1-4, with D possibly TRBD1 on 5 matching bases. The CDR3 is made up of 19 amino acids. Looked up from germline, CDR1 is SGHTA and CDR2 is FQGNSA. V lost 2 bases to trimming and J lost 3 bases, with 22 bases between them. This CDR3 reads CASSLSPPTGTGSNEKLFF. CDR3 DNA: TGTGCCAGCAGCTTATCCCCCCCTACCGGGACGGGGTCTAATGAAAAACTGTTTTTT.

CDR3 DNA sequence: TGTGCCAGTCAAAACAGCCATTCACCCCTCCACTTT. This translates into CASQNSHSPLHF. The V and J genes are TRBV19 and TRBJ1-6; the D is unclear. The length of the CDR3 is 12 residues. The V and J ends lost 8 bases and 8 bases respectively, with 10 bases between them. Germline CDR1 reads LNHDA; CDR2 reads SQIVND (reference sequence).

This clone was counted only a few times. CDR3 residues: CASSFGTGVYEQYF. The CDR3 nucleotides are TGTGCCAGCAGCTTTGGGACGGGAGTTTACGAGCAGTACTTC. This chain uses TRBV11-2 with TRBJ2-7, with a possible D match to TRBD2 (6 bases). V gave up 3 bases and J gave up 4 bases, with 13 bases separating them. The germline gives CDR1 SGHAT, CDR2 FQNNGV. CDR3 size: 14 residues.

This chain links TRBV28 with TRBJ2-7; TRBD1 agrees at 7 bases. Trimming removed 6 bases from V and 2 bases from J; junction bases left unmatched: 10. The CDR3 is made up of 15 amino acids. Germline V gene lookup returns CDR1 MDHEN and CDR2 SYDVKM. CDR3 in DNA: TGTGCCAGCAGGCGACAGGGCCCGGGAACCTACGAGCAGTACTTC. Protein sequence: CASRRQGPGTYEQYF.

CDR3 loop: CAWSGRQGRSGYTF. The CDR3, as DNA: TGTGCCTGGAGTGGCAGACAGGGAAGAAGTGGCTACACCTTC. The chain has TRBV30 and TRBJ1-2; 7 bases match TRBD1. CDR3 length: 14 amino acids. Germline V gives CDR1 GTSNPN, CDR2 SVGIG (reference sequence). The V gene end was trimmed by 1 base and the J gene end by 7 bases; junction bases not matched to a gene: 9.

The CDR3 nucleotides read TGTGCCAGCAGCTCCGGCCAGGACTATGGCTACACCTTC. Translating it yields CASSSGQDYGYTF. This chain connects TRBV7-9 to TRBJ1-2; D is ambiguous. Trimming shortened V by 4 bases and J by 3 bases, and 9 bases separated the two germline ends. This CDR3 region has 13 residues. In germline, CDR1 is SEHNR, CDR2 FQNEAQ (reference sequence).